This is a list of T cell receptor beta chains from one sample in a study of radiation and T cells in renal cell carcinoma. Measured with immunoSEQ multiplex PCR; TCRdb has only the in-frame clones, and not every one. Among tens of thousands of clones, roughly three quarters were seen once, and the ten largest hold 7.3%. The sequenced sample was blood, obtained from a patient whose treatment included radiotherapy and nephrectomy. These receptors were obtained from a man in his 60s with renal cell carcinoma. CDR3s include the opening cysteine and the closing phenylalanine or tryptophan. A D gene is named only where the DNA matches it firmly. Clone sizes are given selectively: once, few, many, or a class where the clone is expanded.

D	size	V	J	DNA	CDR3
NA	NA	TRBV7-2	TRBJ2-2	TGTGCCAGCACCTCCCCGAACACCGGGGAGCTGTTTTTT	CASTSPNTGELFF
NA	once	TRBV18	TRBJ1-1	TGTGCCAGCTCACCACGTGGGTACGACACTGAAGCTTTCTTT	CASSPRGYDTEAFF
NA	NA	TRBV6-4	TRBJ1-2	TGTGCCAGCAGCCGGGAGGCAGGGGAAGATGGCTACACCTTC	CASSREAGEDGYTF
TRBD1	NA	TRBV5-6	TRBJ1-2	TGTGCCAGCAGCTCGACAGGGGTTTCTAGCTACACCTTC	CASSSTGVSSYTF
NA	NA	TRBV20-1	TRBJ2-1	TGCAGTGCCATAGGGGGGGGTGAGCAGTTCTTC	CSAIGGGEQFF
NA	NA	TRBV30	TRBJ2-5	TGTGCCTGGAGTGTACAATTTAGCTGGTCGACCCAGTACTTC	CAWSVQFSWSTQYF
NA	once	TRBV29-1	TRBJ1-1	TGCAGCGTGGCACAGCTCATGAACACTGAAGCTTTCTTT	CSVAQLMNTEAFF
NA	NA	TRBV7-9	TRBJ2-1	TGTGCCAGCAGCTTTACGGGTAACTACAATGAGCAGTTCTTC	CASSFTGNYNEQFF
NA	NA	TRBV2	TRBJ1-1	TGTGCCAGCAGTGGAGGGCAGGTGACTTTGAACACTGAAGCTTTCTTT	CASSGGQVTLNTEAFF
TRBD2	few	TRBV7-2	TRBJ2-1	TGTGCCAGCACTCTAGCGGGGGGGCGGGAGCAGTTCTTC	CASTLAGGREQFF
NA	NA	TRBV9	TRBJ1-2	TGTGCCAGCAGCGTGGGACTGGAGACCTATGGCTACACCTTC	CASSVGLETYGYTF
NA	NA	TRBV7-6	TRBJ1-1	TGTGCCAGCAGCTTAGAGGACACGGGGACTGAAGCTTTCTTT	CASSLEDTGTEAFF
TRBD1	NA	TRBV29-1	TRBJ2-2	TGCAGCGTTAGGACAGGGGGTTCCAGAGTAACCGGGGAGCTGTTTTTT	CSVRTGGSRVTGELFF
NA	once	TRBV2	TRBJ2-3	TGTGCCAGCAGTATCTACGGCCCATGGGGGTCAGATACGCAGTATTTT	CASSIYGPWGSDTQYF
NA	NA	TRBV5-6	TRBJ1-1	TGTGCCAGCAGCTTCCGGGACGGAGAGTATGAAGCTTTCTTT	CASSFRDGEYEAFF
NA	NA	TRBV10-3	TRBJ2-5	TGTGCCATCAGTGACACTAGCTCAGAGACCCAGTACTTC	CAISDTSSETQYF
NA	NA	TRBV15	TRBJ2-1	TGTGCCACCGGGCTAGGGAGCTACAATGAGCAGTTCTTC	CATGLGSYNEQFF
TRBD2	NA	TRBV5-1	TRBJ2-5	TGCGCCAGCAGCTTGGCGACGGGACTAGCGGGAGTGGTCGAGACCCAGTACTTC	CASSLATGLAGVVETQYF
NA	NA	TRBV6-5	TRBJ2-7	TGTGCCAGCAGCAAAGCCGGTTACGAGCAGTACTTC	CASSKAGYEQYF
NA	NA	TRBV7-6	TRBJ1-1	TGTGCCAGCAGCTTAGGGATCAGGGTTAAGGAAAAAAACACTGAAGCTTTCTTT	CASSLGIRVKEKNTEAFF
NA	NA	TRBV7-9	TRBJ1-5	TGTGCCACCGGTGGGGAGGCAGGGTGGGATCAGCCCCAGCATTTT	CATGGEAGWDQPQHF
NA	NA	TRBV7-3	TRBJ2-1	TGTGCCAGCAGCAGACGACAGGCGAGCTCCTACAATGAGCAGTTCTTC	CASSRRQASSYNEQFF
TRBD1	NA	TRBV29-1	TRBJ1-2	TGCAGCGTTAGGACAGGGTACTATGGCTACACCTTC	CSVRTGYYGYTF
NA	NA	TRBV9	TRBJ2-5	TGTGCCAGCAGCGTGGGTACAGGGTTTGGGCAAGAGACCCAGTACTTC	CASSVGTGFGQETQYF
NA	once	TRBV18	TRBJ2-7	TGTGCCAGCTCACCACCGGGCAGGGAGGACGAGCAGTACTTC	CASSPPGREDEQYF
TRBD2	NA	TRBV27	TRBJ2-1	TGTGCCAGCAGCCTAGCGGGAGCCTACAATGAGCAGTTCTTC	CASSLAGAYNEQFF
TRBD1	NA	TRBV19	TRBJ2-7	TGTGCCAGTAGTATAGCCCTAAGGGACAGGAGCTCCTACGAGCAGTACTTC	CASSIALRDRSSYEQYF
NA	NA	TRBV6-5	TRBJ2-7	TGTGCCAGCAGTTACAGGTCCTCCTACGAGCAGTACTTC	CASSYRSSYEQYF
TRBD1	NA	TRBV7-2	TRBJ1-1	TGTGCCAGCAGCTTTTTGGGGACAGATATGAACACTGAAGCTTTCTTT	CASSFLGTDMNTEAFF
TRBD1	NA	TRBV9	TRBJ1-5	TGTGCCAGCAGCGGGACAGGGGACACTTCTAGCAATCAGCCCCAGCATTTT	CASSGTGDTSSNQPQHF
NA	NA	TRBV27	TRBJ1-6	TGTGCCAGCAGTTTACAGGGACCCCAGAATTCACCCCTCCACTTT	CASSLQGPQNSPLHF
NA	few	TRBV28	TRBJ1-1	TGTGCCACCGAGAACACTGAAGCTTTCTTT	CATENTEAFF
TRBD1	NA	TRBV7-3	TRBJ2-1	TGTGCCAGCAGCTCCCCCGGGACAGAGCCGGGGAATGAGCAGTTCTTC	CASSSPGTEPGNEQFF
TRBD1	NA	TRBV2	TRBJ1-4	TGTGCCAGCAGACGGGACAGAGTTAATGAAAAACTGTTTTTT	CASRRDRVNEKLFF
TRBD2	NA	TRBV7-9	TRBJ2-5	TGTGCCAGCCTCAGGAGTAGCGGGGAGACCCAGTACTTC	CASLRSSGETQYF
NA	NA	TRBV4-3	TRBJ1-3	TGCGCCAGCAGCCAAGTCTTGCGGCAAGCTGGAAACACCATATATTTT	CASSQVLRQAGNTIYF
NA	NA	TRBV30	TRBJ1-6	TGTGCCTGGAGTCCCCGGAACTACGGCCGGGAATCACCCCTCCACTTT	CAWSPRNYGRESPLHF
NA	NA	TRBV29-1	TRBJ1-1	TGCAGCGTTTCGACTTATAAATGGGGACTCTTAAACACTGAAGCTTTCTTT	CSVSTYKWGLLNTEAFF
NA	NA	TRBV18	TRBJ1-1	TGTGCCAGCTCACAAGTCGGCGGGAACACTGAAGCTTTCTTT	CASSQVGGNTEAFF
NA	NA	TRBV4-1	TRBJ2-6	TGCGCCAGCAAGCTAGAAGAGGCCAACGTCCTGACTTTC	CASKLEEANVLTF
NA	few	TRBV7-2	TRBJ1-6	TGTGCCAGCAGCTTAGCTGGGGGTACGACCGGTTCACCCCTCCACTTT	CASSLAGGTTGSPLHF
TRBD2	NA	TRBV7-2	TRBJ2-5	TGTGCCAGCAGCCGGACTAGTGACCAAGAGACCCAGTACTTC	CASSRTSDQETQYF
NA	NA	TRBV7-3	TRBJ2-2	TGTGCCAGCAGCTCCCCGAACACCGGGGAGCTGTTTTTT	CASSSPNTGELFF
NA	NA	TRBV12-5	TRBJ1-1	TGTGCTAGTGGCCCACCTAGGAACACTGAAGCTTTCTTT	CASGPPRNTEAFF
NA	NA	TRBV20-1	TRBJ1-1	TGCAGTGCGAGACTTGGCACTGAAGCTTTCTTT	CSARLGTEAFF
NA	NA	TRBV18	TRBJ2-5	TGTGCCAGCTCACCAGAGGTGGTGGGTCATGGAGAGACCCAGTACTTC	CASSPEVVGHGETQYF
NA	once	TRBV21-1	TRBJ2-3	TGTGCCAGCTTCCCTGGCCCAGATAGCACAGATACGCAGTATTTT	CASFPGPDSTDTQYF
NA	NA	TRBV7-2	TRBJ1-5	TGTGCCAGCAGCACCCGGACGGGCAATCAGCCCCAGCATTTT	CASSTRTGNQPQHF
NA	once	TRBV14	TRBJ2-7	TGTGCCAGCAGCCGGCTTATAGACTCCTACGAGCAGTACTTC	CASSRLIDSYEQYF
TRBD1	NA	TRBV15	TRBJ2-7	TGTGCCACCAGCATGGACAGGATGGCCTACGAGCAGTACTTC	CATSMDRMAYEQYF
TRBD1	NA	TRBV6-5	TRBJ1-2	TGTGCCAGCAGTTACTCGATCGTGACAGGGTCCCCGTTTACCTTC	CASSYSIVTGSPFTF
NA	few	TRBV14	TRBJ2-3	TGTGCCAGCAGCCAAAATAACATGGACACGCAGTATTTT	CASSQNNMDTQYF
TRBD2	NA	TRBV6-1	TRBJ2-3	TGTGCCAGCAGTGATTCAGGACTAGCGGGGAGCACAGATACGCAGTATTTT	CASSDSGLAGSTDTQYF